The rows below give T cell receptor beta chains drawn from one sample of a study of shared clonotypes between healthy human individuals. Measured with immunoSEQ multiplex PCR; TCRdb has only the in-frame clones, and not every one. In the table there are 490,000 or so clones, 76% of which are singletons. The sample consisted of PBMCs. The receptors stem from a woman aged 40 to 49 in good health. Some clones in this sample may be carry-over from other donors' samples. Each CDR3 is given with its conserved first and last residue. D genes are given only for firm matches. The size of a clone is reported for some rows only, either as once, few or many, or as a class for expanded clones.

v_gene	d_gene	j_gene	abundance	CDR3aa	CDR3nt
TRBV5-1	TRBD1	TRBJ2-7	.	CASSYRTGYEQYF	TGCGCCAGCAGCTATCGGACAGGGTACGAGCAGTACTTC
TRBV4-2	.	TRBJ2-3	.	CASSPWGSAGSTDTQYF	TGTGCCAGCAGCCCATGGGGTAGTGCGGGAAGCACAGATACGCAGTATTTT
TRBV7-3	TRBD2	TRBJ2-1	once	CASSLDGGTYNEQFF	TGTGCCAGCAGCTTAGACGGGGGGACCTACAATGAGCAGTTCTTC
TRBV27	.	TRBJ2-1	.	CASSLYEGGNEQFF	TGTGCCAGCAGTTTATACGAGGGAGGTAATGAGCAGTTCTTC
TRBV5-1	.	TRBJ1-1	once	CASSLDRAPTEAFF	TGCGCCAGCAGCTTGGACAGGGCCCCCACTGAAGCTTTCTTT
TRBV7-6	TRBD2	TRBJ2-2	.	CASSLGLAGATVELFF	TGTGCCAGCAGCTTAGGTCTAGCGGGCGCCACCGTGGAGCTGTTTTTT
TRBV5-1	.	TRBJ2-7	.	CASSLDPDFYEQYF	TGCGCCAGCAGCTTGGATCCGGACTTCTACGAGCAGTACTTC
TRBV4-3	TRBD1	TRBJ2-7	.	CASSQDTGGPYEQYF	TGCGCCAGCAGCCAAGACACAGGGGGCCCATACGAGCAGTACTTC
TRBV28	.	TRBJ2-1	.	CASSSPQIKRYNEQFF	TGTGCCAGCAGTTCGCCCCAGATAAAGAGATACAATGAGCAGTTCTTC
TRBV18	.	TRBJ1-2	.	CASSPSGSLNSDYGYTF	TGTGCCAGCTCACCAAGTGGCAGTCTAAACTCTGACTATGGCTACACCTTC
TRBV4-1	TRBD1	TRBJ2-7	.	CASSKGQGGSYEQYF	TGCGCCAGCAGCAAAGGACAGGGTGGTTCTTACGAGCAGTACTTC
TRBV4-3	TRBD2	TRBJ2-1	.	CASSQDPAFAGGSYNEQFF	TGCGCCAGCAGCCAAGATCCGGCCTTCGCGGGAGGGTCCTACAATGAGCAGTTCTTC
TRBV5-1	TRBD1	TRBJ2-3	.	CASSHGQGAQYTQYF	TGCGCCAGCAGCCACGGACAGGGGGCGCAATATACGCAGTATTTT
TRBV19	TRBD1	TRBJ2-3	.	CASSIGVGQVATDTQYF	TGTGCCAGTAGTATTGGCGTAGGACAGGTAGCCACAGATACGCAGTATTTT
TRBV2	TRBD1	TRBJ1-2	.	CASNLQGYYGYTF	TGTGCCAGCAACCTACAGGGGTACTATGGCTACACCTTC
TRBV5-5	TRBD2	TRBJ2-5	.	CASSGGGTSLETQYF	TGTGCCAGCAGCGGGGGTGGGACTAGCTTGGAGACCCAGTACTTC
TRBV10-2	.	TRBJ1-4	.	CASSKAGEEKLFF	TGCGCCAGCAGTAAGGCAGGTGAAGAAAAACTGTTTTTT
TRBV30	.	TRBJ1-2	.	CACLGSGADGYTF	TGTGCCTGCCTCGGGTCAGGGGCTGACGGCTACACCTTC
TRBV7-9	.	TRBJ2-1	.	CASSFGVTEGEQFF	TGTGCCAGCAGCTTTGGAGTAACTGAGGGTGAGCAGTTCTTC